One sample yielded the 22 T cell receptor beta chains listed below, sequenced in a study of vaccination and CD4 T cells after COVID-19. Documented treatment: approximately 10-day PBMC culture with coronavirus spike peptide pools or control peptides (ViraFEST assay). The Oncomine TCR Beta short-read assay was applied to DNA of cultured CD4+ T cells. TCRdb called the PCR reads again in MiXCR, with one record for every CDR3 protein. The repertoire holds approximately 18,000 distinct CDR3 sequences, with about 56% as singletons. Antigen specificity for these receptors is unknown. Here the sequenced sample was CD4+ T cells from blood, cultured in vitro, taken before SARS-CoV-2 vaccination. These receptors originate from a human donor who had recovered from COVID-19.

J is TRBJ1-2 and V is TRBV7-9, with TRBD1 as a possible D gene (5 bases). Germline CDR1 is SEHNR and CDR2 is FQNEAQ (reference sequence). Trimming stripped 2 bases from V and 6 bases from J, with 10 bases between. The CDR3 sequence is 13 residues long. The CDR3 DNA sequence: TGTGCCAGCAGCTTACTTCAGGGAGATGGCTACACCTTC. Translating it yields CASSLLQGDGYTF.

The DNA of the CDR3 is TGCAGTGCTAGGACTAGCGGGAGAGCCTCCGACGAAATGAGAGCGTTCTTC. Its translation is CSARTSGRASDEMRAFF. V and J are TRBV20-1 and TRBJ2-1; 12 nucleotides align to TRBD2. The CDR3 loop spans 17 amino acids. The J segment lost 15 bases and the V segment lost 3 bases, leaving 21 bases of the junction unmatched. CDR1 DFQATT and CDR2 SNEGSKA come from the germline V gene (reference sequence).

The genes are TRBV2 and TRBJ1-2; D ambiguous. Per the germline V gene, CDR1 is SNHLY and CDR2 is FYNNEI. The ends were cut back, 1 base at V and 3 bases at J, with 6 bases in the middle. The CDR3 runs 13 residues. Written as DNA, the CDR3 is TGTGCCAGCAGTGAAGGGCGGTACTATGGCTACACCTTC. This codes for CASSEGRYYGYTF.

This chain joins TRBV7-9 and TRBJ2-2; 7 nucleotides line up with TRBD2. V lost 6 bases, J lost 2 bases, and 6 bases stayed unmatched. The germline gives CDR1 SEHNR, CDR2 FQNEAQ (reference sequence). The CDR3 runs 15 residues. This chain's CDR3 is CASSRLAQNTGELFF. The CDR3, as DNA: TGTGCCAGCAGTAGACTAGCACAAAACACCGGGGAGCTGTTTTTT.

The chain links TRBV7-2 to TRBJ1-3; D not certain. Germline lookup yields CDR1 SGHTA and CDR2 FQGNSA. The V end was cut by 0 bases, the J end by 2 bases, with 5 bases between. This CDR3 contains 14 residues. The CDR3 DNA follows: TGTGCCAGCAGCTTAGCAGTAGCTGGAAACACCATATATTTT. This sequence encodes CASSLAVAGNTIYF.

This clonotype has only a few counts. The chain couples TRBV20-1 to TRBJ2-5; 7 nucleotides line up with TRBD2. J lost 2 bases, V lost 8 bases, and 23 bases had no gene match. Germline lookup yields CDR1 DFQATT and CDR2 SNEGSKA (reference sequence). The CDR3 consists of 18 residues. CDR3 DNA: TGCAGTACCGGGGGGTCAGTGGGTGGCAATAGCTTTCAAGAGACCCAGTACTTC. Protein sequence: CSTGGSVGGNSFQETQYF.

The chain combines TRBV2 with TRBJ2-1; D unclear. Germline values: CDR1 SNHLY, CDR2 FYNNEI. The CDR3 loop spans 15 amino acids. The V gene lost 6 bases and the J gene lost 0 bases, with 12 bases spanning the gap. In nucleotides, the CDR3 is TGTGCCAGCAGGACGGAACAAAGCTCCTACAATGAGCAGTTCTTC. This codes for CASRTEQSSYNEQFF.

The chain couples TRBV5-1 to TRBJ1-5, with D hard to call. CDR1 and CDR2 from the germline V gene are SGHRS and YFSETQ. The CDR3 contains 15 residues. The germline V and J ends were trimmed by 2 bases and 0 bases, with 9 bases remaining between them. CDR3 protein: CASSLGGYSNQPQHF. The CDR3 bases are TGCGCCAGCAGCTTAGGCGGTTATAGCAATCAGCCCCAGCATTTT.

In its sample, this clonotype was seen a few times. This chain uses TRBV29-1 with TRBJ2-5; TRBD2 agrees at 7 bases. The CDR3 runs to 13 residues. The ends lost 7 bases at V and 9 bases at J; junction bases unmatched: 14. Looked up from germline, CDR1 is SQVTM and CDR2 is ANQGSEA. CDR3 coding DNA: TGCAGCGCTAGAGACGGACTAGTGGTCCCCCAGTACTTC. Its translation: CSARDGLVVPQYF.

This clonotype was detected a few times. The rearrangement joins TRBV6-1 to TRBJ2-3; TRBD2 matches 13 bases. CDR1 is MNHNS and CDR2 is SASEGT in the germline V gene. The J segment lost 2 bases and the V segment lost 7 bases, leaving 9 bases of the junction unmatched. The length of the CDR3 is 17 residues. This chain's CDR3 is CASTGLAGVRITDTQYF. The CDR3 bases are TGTGCCAGCACCGGACTAGCGGGAGTCAGGATCACAGATACGCAGTATTTT.

This clonotype showed up just a few times. The gene calls are TRBV18 and TRBJ2-1; 8 nucleotides match TRBD2. J lost 4 bases, V lost 2 bases, and 4 bases had no gene match. The CDR3 loop spans 15 amino acids. Germline V CDR1 and CDR2: KGHSH, LQKENI. Here the CDR3 DNA reads TGTGCCAGCTCACCAGTACTAGCGGAATACAATGAGCAGTTCTTC. This gives the protein CASSPVLAEYNEQFF.

This clonotype was detected only a few times. The chain joins TRBV20-1 to TRBJ2-3; D is unclear. The CDR3 contains 13 residues. Germline V lookup: CDR1 DFQATT, CDR2 SNEGSKA (reference sequence). Trimming stripped 1 base from V and 4 bases from J, with 9 bases between. CDR3 in amino acids: CSARGGSADTQYF. CDR3 sequence (DNA): TGCAGTGCTAGAGGCGGTAGTGCAGATACGCAGTATTTT.

The chain uses TRBV5-4 and TRBJ2-7; no definite D call. Trimming pared 0 bases from V and 0 bases from J, leaving 7 bases between. CDR3 length: 14 amino acids. Germline values: CDR1 SGHNT, CDR2 YYREEE (reference sequence). The CDR3 loop reads CASSLDRSSYEQYF. CDR3 bases: TGTGCCAGCAGCTTGGACCGGTCCTCCTACGAGCAGTACTTC.

This clonotype was counted between two and nine times. The chain joins TRBV20-1 to TRBJ1-5; TRBD1 is a possible D gene (6 bases). The germline CDR1 and CDR2 sequences are DFQATT and SNEGSKA (reference sequence). The V gene lost 1 base and the J gene lost 5 bases, with 12 bases spanning the gap. The CDR3 totals 14 residues. The CDR3 coding sequence is TGCAGTGCTAGAGGGGGGGGCGCGGATCAGCCCCAGCATTTT. Translation gives CSARGGGADQPQHF.

This clonotype showed up just a few times. The chain has TRBV20-1 and TRBJ1-5, with D maybe TRBD1 (6 bases). The CDR3 length is 13 residues. CDR1 is DFQATT and CDR2 is SNEGSKA in the germline V gene (reference sequence). V was trimmed by 1 base and J by 4 bases, leaving 8 bases between them. The CDR3 reads CSARVTGNQPQHF. CDR3 coding DNA: TGCAGTGCTAGAGTAACAGGGAATCAGCCCCAGCATTTT.

The rearrangement joins TRBV10-3 to TRBJ2-1, with 11 bases lining up with TRBD2. The CDR3 spans 18 residues. The V gene end was trimmed by 4 bases and the J gene end by 4 bases; junction bases not matched to a gene: 12. Germline CDR1 is ENHRY and CDR2 is SYGVKD. CDR3 protein: CAISGGPFGTSGYNEQFF. Written as DNA, the CDR3 is TGTGCCATCAGTGGTGGACCGTTCGGGACTAGCGGTTACAATGAGCAGTTCTTC.

The chain uses TRBV12-3 or TRBV12-4 and TRBJ1-5; D might be TRBD1 (6 bases). The CDR3 covers 14 residues. V was shortened by 3 bases and J by 3 bases, with 9 bases between the two germline ends. The CDR3 sequence: CASSFGTNNQPQHF. The CDR3 DNA sequence: TGTGCCAGCAGTTTTGGGACAAACAATCAGCCCCAGCATTTT.

CDR3 in DNA: TGTGCCAGCAGCTTAGGCGCCAGGGGGGGCGAGCAGTACTTC. Protein sequence: CASSLGARGGEQYF. V gene TRBV7-9 combines with J gene TRBJ2-7; D may match TRBD1 or TRBD2 (7 bases each). Germline loops: CDR1 SEHNR, CDR2 FQNEAQ (reference sequence). This CDR3 is 14 amino acids long. Trimming stripped 1 base from V and 6 bases from J, with 13 bases between.

This chain joins TRBV7-8 and TRBJ1-6; D remains ambiguous. Trimming left V 1 base short and J 7 bases short, with 5 bases between. In germline, CDR1 is SGHVS, CDR2 FQNEAQ. The CDR3 totals 13 residues. In DNA form, the CDR3 reads TGTGCCAGCAGCTTAGTGTTGAATTCACCCCTCCACTTT. It encodes CASSLVLNSPLHF.

This clonotype was seen only once. V and J are TRBV25-1 and TRBJ2-3, with TRBD2 matching over 7 bases. CDR3 length: 16 residues. V was pared by 6 bases and J by 4 bases, with 13 bases of the junction left unmatched. Per germline, CDR1 MGHDK and CDR2 SYGVNS. The CDR3, as DNA: TGTGCCAGCAGGGGGGGAGGGTTTCAAATGGCAGATACGCAGTATTTT. It encodes CASRGGGFQMADTQYF.

The genes are TRBV20-1 and TRBJ2-1, with a weak D call TRBD1 (5 bases). The germline V and J ends were trimmed by 2 bases and 4 bases, with 15 bases remaining between them. Germline-derived CDR1 and CDR2 are DFQATT and SNEGSKA (reference sequence). The CDR3 has 15 amino acids. CDR3 coding DNA: TGCAGTGCTAGAAAGGCAAGGGGCCGTTACAATGAGCAGTTCTTC. This encodes CSARKARGRYNEQFF.

This clonotype was observed a few times. The chain joins TRBV20-1 to TRBJ1-5; 7 bases align to TRBD1. The CDR3 has 13 residues. Unmatched junction bases numbered 1, after V lost 2 bases and J lost 3 bases. Germline assignment: CDR1 DFQATT and CDR2 SNEGSKA (reference sequence). The CDR3 coding sequence is TGCAGTGCTAGAACAGGGGTCAATCAGCCCCAGCATTTT. This encodes CSARTGVNQPQHF.